This T cell receptor (beta chain) was sequenced in a study of blood T cell repertoires in COVID-19. The repertoire was sequenced with immunoSEQ multiplex PCR; TCRdb's copy has only in-frame clones and lacks some. The sample gives about 100,000 clones, about 89% of which show up once; approximately 5% is in the top ten. Only one count was recorded for this clone. Specimen: peripheral blood. The TCR originated in a man aged 40-55 years with active or convalescent COVID-19.

CDR3 sequence: CASRPTATVNQPQHF. The DNA of the CDR3 is TGTGCCAGCAGGCCGACAGCAACGGTCAATCAGCCCCAGCATTTT. This sequence joins TRBV27 and TRBJ1-5, with a tentative D call TRBD1 (5 bases). This CDR3 has 15 amino acids. V dropped 6 bases and J dropped 3 bases, with 15 bases sitting between them. Germline V lookup: CDR1 MNHEY, CDR2 SMNVEV (reference sequence).